This note documents a single T cell receptor (beta chain) sequence. Its specificity is not known. From 5'RACE with constant-segment primers came TCR alpha and TCR beta cDNA libraries that carried sample barcodes and UMIs. Via MiXCR, TCRdb re-called the 5' RACE reads, giving one row per CDR3 protein. There are around 320,000 distinct CDR3 sequences in the sample; approximately 19% occur only once, and 21% lies in the top ten. This sample was taken from a study of T-cell memory formation after mild COVID-19. Background on the study: TCR clusters were mostly donor specific. The study's findings and limits: Some clones that responded turned up in pre-infection memory, which suggests that cross-reactive memory joined in. Clones which contracted sat mainly in CM and EM if CD4+, and in EMRA if CD8+.

This CDR3 contains 16 residues. V lost 1 base to trimming and J lost 7 bases, with 14 bases between them. From germline, CDR1 is SGHTA and CDR2 FQGNSA. Sequenced input: PBMCs or a T cell subset sorted from them (not recorded which). This clonotype was sampled from a man younger than 30 who had mild COVID-19 (a few samples of this study predate the infection). Cell type and time point are not known. The chain joins TRBV7-2 to TRBJ1-6; TRBD1 is a possible D gene (6 bases). The CDR3 nucleotides read TGTGCCAGCAGCTTAGTCCGGGGGGCTGGGAATTCACCCCTCCACTTT. Translating it yields CASSLVRGAGNSPLHF.